These T cell receptor beta chains were read from a single sample in a study of early T cells in non-severe SARS-CoV-2 infection. TCRdb ran MiXCR on the 5' RACE reads and lists one entry per CDR3 protein. The table has 65,000 to 75,000 distinct CDR3 sequences, more than 9% seen once; the top ten hold about 3.8%. Input material: whole blood. These receptors all stem from an adult who was a healthcare worker with PCR-confirmed SARS-CoV-2 infection or an uninfected control (not recorded which). Both conserved end residues are part of each CDR3. The D gene is left open where the match is weak. A clone size is listed for some rows: how often the clone was seen (once, few, many), or a class if it is expanded.

CDR3aa | CDR3nt | j_gene | v_gene | abundance | d_gene
CASSLEVLGQGRGYTF | TGCGCCAGCAGCTTGGAAGTCCTGGGACAGGGGAGAGGCTACACCTTC | TRBJ1-2 | TRBV5-1 | many | TRBD1
CASSLSGKATTARGLFF | TGTGCCAGCAGTTTGAGTGGAAAGGCTACCACTGCCCGGGGGCTGTTTTTT | TRBJ2-2 | TRBV12-3/TRBV12-4 | many | NA
CASRPVPGPGGAPDTQYF | TGCGCCAGCCGCCCAGTCCCGGGCCCGGGAGGGGCACCAGATACGCAGTATTTT | TRBJ2-3 | TRBV5-1 | few | TRBD2
CASSLGAGGRQETQYF | TGTGCCAGCAGCTTGGGCGCGGGAGGACGACAAGAGACCCAGTACTTC | TRBJ2-5 | TRBV5-5 | many | TRBD2
CASNEKLFF | TGTGCCAGCAATGAAAAACTGTTTTTT | TRBJ1-4 | TRBV21-1 | few | NA
CASSLGGAGTGELFF | TGTGCCAGCAGTTTGGGGGGCGCGGGCACCGGGGAGCTGTTTTTT | TRBJ2-2 | TRBV12-3/TRBV12-4 | few | NA
CASSYAGTGRSTGELFF | TGTGCCAGCAGTTACGCCGGGACAGGGAGGAGCACCGGGGAGCTGTTTTTT | TRBJ2-2 | TRBV6-5 | NA | TRBD1
CASSSPASGTSPLHF | TGTGCCAGCAGTTCTCCCGCCTCAGGGACATCACCCCTCCACTTT | TRBJ1-6 | TRBV28 | many | NA
CSAREGGTTGELFF | TGCAGTGCTAGAGAAGGCGGGACGACCGGGGAGCTGTTTTTT | TRBJ2-2 | TRBV20-1 | NA | NA
CSSKVSRAYRYNEQFF | TGCAGCTCGAAAGTCTCTAGGGCCTACCGCTACAATGAGCAGTTCTTC | TRBJ2-1 | TRBV20-1 | many | NA
CASRLGGGLPDTQYF | TGCGCCAGCAGATTGGGCGGGGGCCTCCCAGATACGCAGTATTTT | TRBJ2-3 | TRBV5-1 | NA | NA
CASSSTGDTIYF | TGTGCCAGCAGCTCCACAGGGGACACCATATATTTT | TRBJ1-3 | TRBV7-9 | NA | TRBD1
CASSHGTGKEMISPLHF | TGCGCCAGCAGCCACGGGACAGGCAAAGAGATGATCTCACCCCTCCACTTT | TRBJ1-6 | TRBV4-1 | many | TRBD1
CASSLPRGPAGHEKLFF | TGTGCCAGCAGTTTACCGCGGGGTCCCGCTGGCCATGAAAAACTGTTTTTT | TRBJ1-4 | TRBV28 | NA | NA
CSASFRGTDTQYF | TGCAGTGCTAGTTTTCGGGGGACAGATACGCAGTATTTT | TRBJ2-3 | TRBV20-1 | many | NA
CASSRLGGRSSYEQYF | TGTGCCAGCAGCCGTTTGGGGGGACGGAGCTCCTACGAGCAGTACTTC | TRBJ2-7 | TRBV7-9 | many | NA
CASSEVRLVVYEQYF | TGTGCCAGCAGTGAAGTCCGGTTAGTCGTGTACGAGCAGTACTTC | TRBJ2-7 | TRBV6-1 | many | NA
CASSLGGSTDTQYF | TGTGCTAGCAGCTTGGGTGGTAGCACAGATACGCAGTATTTT | TRBJ2-3 | TRBV5-1 | many | NA
CASSLIGTSGGHEQFF | TGTGCCAGCAGCTTGATCGGGACTAGCGGTGGCCATGAGCAGTTCTTC | TRBJ2-1 | TRBV7-8 | NA | TRBD2
CASSYAPYEQYF | TGTGCCAGCAGTTATGCCCCCTACGAGCAGTACTTC | TRBJ2-7 | TRBV2 | many | NA
CASSVGQGFQPGELFF | TGTGCCAGCAGCGTCGGACAGGGCTTTCAACCCGGGGAGCTGTTTTTT | TRBJ2-2 | TRBV9 | NA | TRBD1
CASSLIGGPRSSGELFF | TGCGCCAGCAGCTTGATAGGAGGTCCTCGTAGCTCCGGGGAGCTGTTTTTT | TRBJ2-2 | TRBV5-1 | few | NA
CAISGGTDTQYF | TGTGCCATCAGTGGGGGCACAGATACGCAGTATTTT | TRBJ2-3 | TRBV10-3 | few | NA
CASSLGRFYEQYF | TGTGCCAGCAGTTTGGGGCGTTTCTACGAGCAGTACTTC | TRBJ2-7 | TRBV27 | many | NA
CASSPMTSGRNEQYF | TGTGCCAGCAGCCCGATGACTAGCGGGAGGAACGAGCAGTACTTC | TRBJ2-7 | TRBV7-6 | many | TRBD2
CASKLAGSRGNTEAFF | TGTGCCAGCAAGTTGGCGGGGTCCCGGGGGAACACTGAAGCTTTCTTT | TRBJ1-1 | TRBV2 | many | NA
CASSGHLTRTDTQYF | TGTGCCAGCTCGGGCCACCTTACCCGCACAGATACGCAGTATTTT | TRBJ2-3 | TRBV25-1 | many | NA
CAWQKGIGSEAFF | TGTGCCTGGCAAAAGGGGATAGGCTCTGAAGCTTTCTTT | TRBJ1-1 | TRBV30 | many | NA
CASSSLGGPGRDTQYF | TGTGCCAGCAGCTCCTTAGGGGGGCCGGGGCGGGATACGCAGTATTTT | TRBJ2-3 | TRBV27 | many | NA
CASSIMGGRPGRGYGYTF | TGTGCCAGTAGTATTATGGGGGGACGGCCAGGGCGCGGCTATGGCTACACCTTC | TRBJ1-2 | TRBV19 | many | NA
CASSSEGPYGYTF | TGTGCCAGCAGCTCCGAGGGACCCTATGGCTACACCTTC | TRBJ1-2 | TRBV6-6 | medium-sized | NA
CASSVGREGLGEQFF | TGTGCCAGCAGCGTAGGGCGGGAGGGCCTTGGTGAGCAGTTCTTC | TRBJ2-1 | TRBV9 | few | TRBD2
CASSQEPSVYEQYF | TGCGCCAGCAGCCAAGAACCCAGCGTCTACGAGCAGTACTTC | TRBJ2-7 | TRBV4-1 | many | NA
CASARGEAEKLFF | TGCGCCAGCGCCAGGGGGGAGGCGGAAAAACTGTTTTTT | TRBJ1-4 | TRBV4-1 | NA | TRBD1
CASSYRDRAIGELFF | TGTGCCAGCAGTTACCGGGACAGGGCAATCGGGGAGCTGTTTTTT | TRBJ2-2 | TRBV6-5 | many | TRBD1
CASRALANEQFF | TGTGCCAGCAGAGCCCTAGCGAATGAGCAGTTCTTC | TRBJ2-1 | TRBV2 | many | NA
CAWTTGDTEAFF | TGTGCCTGGACCACAGGAGACACTGAAGCTTTCTTT | TRBJ1-1 | TRBV30 | NA | NA
CSVDGTQETQYF | TGCAGCGTTGATGGGACACAAGAGACCCAGTACTTC | TRBJ2-5 | TRBV29-1 | few | NA
CASSSGTDTQYF | TGTGCCAGCAGCTCTGGGACAGATACGCAGTATTTT | TRBJ2-3 | TRBV5-6 | few | NA
CAWSVNGNTIYF | TGTGCCTGGAGTGTAAATGGAAACACCATATATTTT | TRBJ1-3 | TRBV30 | few | NA